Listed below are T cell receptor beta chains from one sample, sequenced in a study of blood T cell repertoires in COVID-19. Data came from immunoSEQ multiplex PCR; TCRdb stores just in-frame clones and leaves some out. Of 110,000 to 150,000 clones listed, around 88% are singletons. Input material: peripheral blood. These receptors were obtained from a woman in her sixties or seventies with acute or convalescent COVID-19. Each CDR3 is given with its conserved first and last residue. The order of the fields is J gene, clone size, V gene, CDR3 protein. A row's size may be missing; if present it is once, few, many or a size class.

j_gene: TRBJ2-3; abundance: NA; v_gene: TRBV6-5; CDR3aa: CASSSLRDRGTDTQYF
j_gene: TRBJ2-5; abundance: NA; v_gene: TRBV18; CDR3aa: CASSRAIETQYF
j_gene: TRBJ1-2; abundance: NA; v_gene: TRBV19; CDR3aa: CASSNTGTGGKSYTF
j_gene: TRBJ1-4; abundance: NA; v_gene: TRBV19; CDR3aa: CASSIGGSKNEKLFF
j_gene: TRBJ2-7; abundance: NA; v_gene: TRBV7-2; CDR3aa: CASSLSVSSSYEQYF
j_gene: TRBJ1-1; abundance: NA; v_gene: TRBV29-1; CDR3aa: CSVAPDGGTEAFF
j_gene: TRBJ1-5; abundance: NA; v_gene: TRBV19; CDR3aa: CASKRDRGYSNQPQHF
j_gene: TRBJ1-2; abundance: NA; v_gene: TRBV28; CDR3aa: CASSLGGINPPNYGYTF
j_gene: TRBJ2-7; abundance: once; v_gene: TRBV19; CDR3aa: CASSSPGQRSSYEQYF
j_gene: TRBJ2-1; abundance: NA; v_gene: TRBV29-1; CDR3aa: CSAAGTGDNEQFF
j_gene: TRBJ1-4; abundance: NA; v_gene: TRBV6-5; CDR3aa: CASSTDRTYEKLFF